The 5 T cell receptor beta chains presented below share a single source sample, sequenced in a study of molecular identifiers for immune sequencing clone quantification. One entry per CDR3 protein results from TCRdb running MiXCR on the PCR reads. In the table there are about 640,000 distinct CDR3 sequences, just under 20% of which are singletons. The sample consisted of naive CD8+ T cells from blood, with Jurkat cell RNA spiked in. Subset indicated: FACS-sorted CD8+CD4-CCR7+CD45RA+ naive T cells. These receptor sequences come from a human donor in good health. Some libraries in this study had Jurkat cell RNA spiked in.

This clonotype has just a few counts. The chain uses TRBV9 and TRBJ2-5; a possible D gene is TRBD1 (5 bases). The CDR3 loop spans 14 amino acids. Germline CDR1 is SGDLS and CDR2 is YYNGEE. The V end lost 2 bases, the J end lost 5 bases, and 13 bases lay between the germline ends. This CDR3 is CASSVRQGLETQYF. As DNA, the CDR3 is TGTGCCAGCAGCGTCCGCCAGGGCCTGGAGACCCAGTACTTC.

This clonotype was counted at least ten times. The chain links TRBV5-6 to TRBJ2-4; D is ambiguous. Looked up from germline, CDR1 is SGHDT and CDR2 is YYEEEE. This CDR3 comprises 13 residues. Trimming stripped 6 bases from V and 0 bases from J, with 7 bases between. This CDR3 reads CASTSLAKNIQYF. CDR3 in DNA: TGTGCCAGCACCTCCCTAGCCAAAAACATTCAGTACTTC.

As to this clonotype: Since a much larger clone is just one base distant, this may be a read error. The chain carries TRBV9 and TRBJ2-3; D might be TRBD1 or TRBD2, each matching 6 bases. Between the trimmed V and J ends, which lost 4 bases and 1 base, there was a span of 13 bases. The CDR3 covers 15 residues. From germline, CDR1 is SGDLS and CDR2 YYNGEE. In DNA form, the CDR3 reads TGTGCCAGCAGCACCTATAGGGGGGGCACAGATACGCAGTATTTT. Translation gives CASSTYRGGTDTQYF.

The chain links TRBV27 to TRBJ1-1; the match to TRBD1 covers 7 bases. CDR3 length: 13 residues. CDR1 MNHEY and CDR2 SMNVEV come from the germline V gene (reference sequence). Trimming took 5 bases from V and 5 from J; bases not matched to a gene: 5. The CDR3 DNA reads TGTGCCAGCAGTCCACAGGGGATAACTGAAGCTTTCTTT. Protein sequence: CASSPQGITEAFF.

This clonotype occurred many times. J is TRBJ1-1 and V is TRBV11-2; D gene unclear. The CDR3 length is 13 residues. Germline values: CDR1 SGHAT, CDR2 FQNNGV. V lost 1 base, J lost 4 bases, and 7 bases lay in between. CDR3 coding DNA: TGTGCCAGCAGCTTAGTCGTGGGCACTGAAGCTTTCTTT. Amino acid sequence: CASSLVVGTEAFF.